Given below is one T cell receptor (beta chain) in context. Its antigen is unknown. The CDR3 contains 12 residues. Looked up from germline, CDR1 is KGHSH and CDR2 is LQKENI. V was trimmed by 2 bases and J by 5 bases, leaving 7 bases between them. This sample is drawn from a study of beta chain features in type 1 diabetes. TCRB transcripts that were expressed got sequenced, as all of the isolated RNA had been reverse transcribed. Repertoires were generated with immunoSEQ multiplex PCR, while TCRdb's copy carries only in-frame clones and drops some. The sample holds under 300,000 clones, approximately 24% seen once. Whole-study results and caveats: A possible short-template PCR bias applies equally to patients and controls. Significant though moderate, a shortening of TCRB CDR3s appeared in all four CD4+ subsets of Type 1 diabetes patients.

The clonotype was recovered from a woman under 40 with type 1 diabetes. Material for sequencing was naive CD4+ T cells from blood. The gene calls are TRBV18 and TRBJ2-7; D gene ambiguous. In DNA form, the CDR3 reads TGTGCCAGCTCACCAACAGACAACGAGCAGTACTTC. Its protein product is CASSPTDNEQYF.